This TCR beta chain is from a study of beta chain features in type 1 diabetes. General study results and limits: A possible short-template PCR bias applies equally to patients and controls. The study found moderately but significantly shorter TCRB CDR3s in all four CD4+ subsets of Type 1 diabetes patients.

In all sorted populations, purity surpassed 98%. The CDR3 totals 13 residues. With 4 bases removed from V and 3 bases from J, the gap between germline ends came to 9 bases. Germline V gives CDR1 WSHSY, CDR2 SAAADI. This clone was counted between two and nine times. The antigen remains undetermined. TCRB transcripts that were expressed got sequenced, as all of the isolated RNA had been reverse transcribed. Naive, central memory and regulatory T cell samples averaged about 3.57 million reads. The table came from immunoSEQ multiplex PCR; TCRdb's copy has only in-frame clones and leaves some out. The sample lists about 930,000 clones; roughly 17% were seen once.

The chain joins TRBV10-2 to TRBJ1-2; D unresolved. The receptor was isolated from a woman aged 18-29 years in good health. The specimen sequenced was naive CD4+ T cells from blood. CDR3 in DNA: TGCGCCAGCAGTGGAGGCGGGGACTATGGCTACACCTTC. This sequence encodes CASSGGGDYGYTF.